The clone carrying this T cell receptor beta chain was counted ten times or more. Its antigen is not identified. This sample was taken from a study of CD8 T cells in ankylosing spondylitis. Study findings and constraints: Characteristic, it appeared, of ankylosing spondylitis blood was a TCR beta motif of about eight highly homologous variants. Earlier work had already found some motif variants in reactive arthritis synovial fluid and blood. Matched synovial fluid from ankylosing spondylitis patients was reported to be enriched for disease-linked clones.

TCRdb reprocessed the 5' RACE reads with MiXCR, giving one entry per CDR3 protein. Of about 39,000 distinct CDR3 sequences listed, about 9.3% are singletons. The germline V gene encodes CDR1 MGHRA and CDR2 YSYEKL. CDR3 length: 13 amino acids. V lost 3 bases, J lost 0 bases, and 4 bases lay in between. The sample was blood, either unsorted or a sorted T cell fraction (not recorded which). The TCR originated in a male donor with ankylosing spondylitis or in good health (not recorded which). V is TRBV4-1 and J is TRBJ2-3; D unresolved. Here the CDR3 DNA reads TGCGCCAGCAGCCAGGTTAGCACAGATACGCAGTATTTT. Its protein product is CASSQVSTDTQYF.